This T cell receptor beta chain was documented in a study of T cell changes during pregnancy in multiple sclerosis. This table comes from immunoSEQ multiplex PCR, and its TCRdb copy is limited to in-frame clones, with some not included. Among 90,000 to 120,000 clones, over 85% were seen once, and the ten largest hold around 1.2%. The germline CDR1 and CDR2 sequences are MDHEN and SYDVKM. V lost 5 bases to trimming and J lost 9 bases, with 8 bases between them. This CDR3 is built from 12 residues. This chain links TRBV28 with TRBJ2-6, with D tentatively TRBD1 (6 bases). The sample here was peripheral blood, taken in the second trimester of pregnancy. The receptor comes from a female donor with multiple sclerosis, enrolled in a pregnancy study. DNA of the CDR3: TGTGCCAGCAGTCTGGACAGCAACGTCCTGACTTTC. Its protein is CASSLDSNVLTF.